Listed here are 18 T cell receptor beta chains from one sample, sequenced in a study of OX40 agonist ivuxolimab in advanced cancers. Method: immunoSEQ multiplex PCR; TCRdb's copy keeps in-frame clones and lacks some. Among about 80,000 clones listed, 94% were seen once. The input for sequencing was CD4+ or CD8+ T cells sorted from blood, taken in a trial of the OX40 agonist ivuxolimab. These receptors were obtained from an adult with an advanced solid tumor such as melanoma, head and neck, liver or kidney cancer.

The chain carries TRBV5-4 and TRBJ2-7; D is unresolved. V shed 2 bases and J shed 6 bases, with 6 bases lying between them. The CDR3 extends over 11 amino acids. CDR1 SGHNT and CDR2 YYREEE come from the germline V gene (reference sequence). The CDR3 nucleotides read TGTGCCAGCAGCTTCGCAGCCGAGCAGTACTTC. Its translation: CASSFAAEQYF.

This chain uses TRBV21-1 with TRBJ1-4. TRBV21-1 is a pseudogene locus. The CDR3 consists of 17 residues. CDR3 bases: TGTGCCAGCAGCGGAGGCCAGGGTAAAGCAACTAATGAAAAACTGTTTTTT. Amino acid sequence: CASSGGQGKATNEKLFF.

The CDR3 sequence: CASSLTTGGNEQFF. Here the CDR3 DNA reads TGCGCCAGCAGCTTAACGACAGGGGGCAATGAGCAGTTCTTC. The J gene is TRBJ2-1, the V gene TRBV5-1, with TRBD1 matching 9 bases. The CDR3 runs 14 residues. Germline CDR1 and CDR2: SGHRS and YFSETQ. J gave up 6 bases and V 2 bases, and 3 bases lay outside the gene matches.

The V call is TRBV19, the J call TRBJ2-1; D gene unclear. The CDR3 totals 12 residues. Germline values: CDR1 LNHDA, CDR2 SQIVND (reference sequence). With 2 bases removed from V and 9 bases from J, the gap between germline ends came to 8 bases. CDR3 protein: CASSIIGIEQFF. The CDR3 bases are TGTGCCAGTAGTATAATAGGGATTGAGCAGTTCTTC.

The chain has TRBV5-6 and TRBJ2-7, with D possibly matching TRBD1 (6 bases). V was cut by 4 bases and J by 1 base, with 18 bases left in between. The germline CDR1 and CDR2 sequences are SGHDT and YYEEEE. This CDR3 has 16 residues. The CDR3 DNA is TGTGCCAGCAGCCCCGGGACATTCTCAATGTCCTACGAGCAGTACTTC. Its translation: CASSPGTFSMSYEQYF. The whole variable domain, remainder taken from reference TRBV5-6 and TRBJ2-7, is DAGVTQSPTHLIKTRGQQVTLRCSPKSGHDTVSWYQQALGQGPQFIFQYYEEEERQRGNFPDRFSGHQFPNYSSELNVNALLLGDSALYLCASSPGTFSMSYEQYFGPGTRLTVT.

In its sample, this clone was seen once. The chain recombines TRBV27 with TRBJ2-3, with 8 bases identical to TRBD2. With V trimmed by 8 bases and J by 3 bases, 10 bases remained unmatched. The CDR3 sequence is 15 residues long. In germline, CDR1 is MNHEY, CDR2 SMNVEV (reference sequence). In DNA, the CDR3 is TGTGCCAGCCATCAGTCTAGCGGGTCTACAGATACGCAGTATTTT. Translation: CASHQSSGSTDTQYF.

Here the CDR3 reads CASSYSTGRNTIYF. The DNA for the CDR3 is TGTGCCAGCAGTTACTCTACTGGGAGAAACACCATATATTTT. The chain is built from TRBV28 and TRBJ1-3; D is unclear. The CDR3 sequence is 14 residues long. V lost 4 bases and J 5 bases, leaving 12 bases between the germline ends. CDR1 is MDHEN and CDR2 is SYDVKM in the germline V gene.

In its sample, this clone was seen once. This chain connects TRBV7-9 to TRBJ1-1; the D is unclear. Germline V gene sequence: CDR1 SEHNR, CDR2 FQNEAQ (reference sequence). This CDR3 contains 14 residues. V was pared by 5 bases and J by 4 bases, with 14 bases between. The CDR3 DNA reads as TGTGCCAGCAGCGACGGAATTATCCCCACTGAAGCTTTCTTT. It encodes CASSDGIIPTEAFF.

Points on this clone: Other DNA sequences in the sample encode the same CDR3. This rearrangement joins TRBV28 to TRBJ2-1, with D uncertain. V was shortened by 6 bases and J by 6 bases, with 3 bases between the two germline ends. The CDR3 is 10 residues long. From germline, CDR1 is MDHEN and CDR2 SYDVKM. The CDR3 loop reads CASSFNEQFF. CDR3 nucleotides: TGTGCCAGCAGCTTCAATGAGCAGTTCTTC.

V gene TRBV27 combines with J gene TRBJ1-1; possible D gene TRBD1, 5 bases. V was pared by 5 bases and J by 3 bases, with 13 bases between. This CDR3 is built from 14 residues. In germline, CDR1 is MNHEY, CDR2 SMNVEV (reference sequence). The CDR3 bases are TGTGCCAGCAGTGCAGGGCTCTGGGACACTGAAGCTTTCTTT. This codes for CASSAGLWDTEAFF.

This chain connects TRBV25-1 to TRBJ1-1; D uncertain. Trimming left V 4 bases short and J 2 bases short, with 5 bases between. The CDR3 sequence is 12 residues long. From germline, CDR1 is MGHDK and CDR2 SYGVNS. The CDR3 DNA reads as TGTGCCAGCAGTGGAGGAAACACTGAAGCTTTCTTT. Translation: CASSGGNTEAFF.

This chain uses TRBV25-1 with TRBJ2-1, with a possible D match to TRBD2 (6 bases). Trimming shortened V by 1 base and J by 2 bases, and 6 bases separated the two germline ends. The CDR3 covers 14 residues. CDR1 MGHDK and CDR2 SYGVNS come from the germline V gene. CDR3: CASSEWTTYNEQFF. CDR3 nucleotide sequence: TGTGCCAGCAGTGAATGGACTACCTACAATGAGCAGTTCTTC.

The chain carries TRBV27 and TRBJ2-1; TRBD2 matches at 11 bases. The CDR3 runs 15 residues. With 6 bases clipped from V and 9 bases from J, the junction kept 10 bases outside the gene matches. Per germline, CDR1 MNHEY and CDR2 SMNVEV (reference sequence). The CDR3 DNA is TGTGCCAGCAGCTCCGGGACTAGCGGTATCAGTGAGCAGTTCTTC. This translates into CASSSGTSGISEQFF.

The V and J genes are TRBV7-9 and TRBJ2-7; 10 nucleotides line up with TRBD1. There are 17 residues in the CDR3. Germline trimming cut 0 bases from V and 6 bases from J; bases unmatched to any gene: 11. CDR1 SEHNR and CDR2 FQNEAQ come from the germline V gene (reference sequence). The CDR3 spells CASSLAGDRGYRVEQYF. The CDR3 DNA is TGTGCCAGCAGCTTAGCGGGGGACAGGGGATATAGGGTCGAGCAGTACTTC.

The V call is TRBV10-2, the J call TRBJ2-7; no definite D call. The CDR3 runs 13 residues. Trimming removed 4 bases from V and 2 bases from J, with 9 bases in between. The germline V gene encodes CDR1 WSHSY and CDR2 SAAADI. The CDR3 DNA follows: TGCGCCAGCAGTGCGCTAGTTGCCTACGAGCAGTACTTC. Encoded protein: CASSALVAYEQYF.

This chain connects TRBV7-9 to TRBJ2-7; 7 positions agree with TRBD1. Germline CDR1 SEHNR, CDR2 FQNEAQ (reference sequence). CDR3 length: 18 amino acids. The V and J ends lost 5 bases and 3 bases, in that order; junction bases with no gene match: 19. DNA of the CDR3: TGTGCCAGCAGCCACGACAGGGTCTCCCAGCGGACCTACTACGAGCAGTACTTC. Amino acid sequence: CASSHDRVSQRTYYEQYF. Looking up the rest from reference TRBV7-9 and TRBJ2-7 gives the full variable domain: DTGVSQNPRHKITKRGQNVTFRCDPISEHNRLYWYRQTLGQGPEFLTYFQNEAQLEKSRLLSDRFSAERPKGSFSTLEIQRTEQGDSAMYLCASSHDRVSQRTYYEQYFGPGTRLTVT.

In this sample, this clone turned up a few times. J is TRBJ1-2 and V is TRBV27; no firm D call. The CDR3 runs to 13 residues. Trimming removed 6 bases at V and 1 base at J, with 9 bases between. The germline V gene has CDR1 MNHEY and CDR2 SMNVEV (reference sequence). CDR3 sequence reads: CASSPTGNYGYTF. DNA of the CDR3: TGTGCCAGCAGCCCCACGGGTAACTATGGCTACACCTTC.

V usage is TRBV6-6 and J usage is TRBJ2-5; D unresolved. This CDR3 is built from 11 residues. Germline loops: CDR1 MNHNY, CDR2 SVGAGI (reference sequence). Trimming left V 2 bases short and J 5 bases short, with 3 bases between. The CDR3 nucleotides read TGTGCCAGCAGTTACCGGGAGACCCAGTACTTC. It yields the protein CASSYRETQYF.